Below, one T cell receptor beta chain is given with its context. Antigen specificity is unknown. Trimming stripped 0 bases from V and 3 bases from J, with 12 bases between. The CDR3 extends over 16 amino acids. CDR1 is SGDLS and CDR2 is YYNGEE in the germline V gene. This sample was taken from a study of T-cell reconstitution after alpha-beta-depleted transplantation in children. Whole-study findings and limits: From surviving recipient T cells and thymic progenitors came the high day-60 TCRbeta diversity observed in some patients. At around two months after transplant, the alpha-beta T cells were reportedly derived from several hundred expanded clones that came from non-depleted graft cells.

Construction of the TCRbeta library involved unique molecular identifiers. TCRdb re-called the PCR reads through MiXCR, storing one row per CDR3 protein. The sample contains about 350,000 distinct CDR3 sequences, 16% of which appear only once. Source: PBMCs, mostly from graft donor cells, taken 360 days after TCRalphabeta/CD19-depleted stem cell transplant. The chain carries TRBV9 and TRBJ2-2, with D uncertain. The source is a male patient between 2 and 10 years old who had a stem cell transplant for acute lymphoblastic leukemia, so the T cells may come from the graft donor. The CDR3 here is CASSVGVQSDTGELFF. The CDR3 coding sequence is TGTGCCAGCAGCGTAGGGGTCCAGTCGGACACCGGGGAGCTGTTTTTT.